This T cell receptor beta chain came from a study of shared clonotypes between healthy human individuals. Findings of the study overall: Naive subsets, compared against memory subsets, generally had larger estimated richness values. Non-shared clonotypes were found to have lower generation probabilities than the clonotypes that were shared by all four of the sorted-subset donors.

To note about this clone: The antigen is unknown.

CD8 cells regarded as naive lacked CD45RO, were positively chosen for CCR7, and omitted terminally differentiated effector memory CD45RA+ cells. Germline lookup yields CDR1 SGHTA and CDR2 FQGTGA. The CDR3 is 12 residues long. V lost 2 bases, J lost 4 bases, and 2 bases lay in between. Sequencing used immunoSEQ multiplex PCR; TCRdb keeps in-frame clones, though not all of them. This sample has about 2,100,000 clones, with more than 85% found just once. This chain uses TRBV7-3 with TRBJ2-2; D is unclear. The material sequenced was naive CD8+ T cells from PBMCs. This receptor was obtained from a man between 18 and 35 years old in good health. Some clones in this sample may be carry-over from other donors' samples. The CDR3 is CASSLSTGELFF. The CDR3 bases are TGTGCCAGCAGCTTATCCACCGGGGAGCTGTTTTTT.